Listed here are 26 T cell receptor beta chains from one sample, sequenced in a study of T cells in women clearing cervical HPV infection. Clones were sequenced by immunoSEQ multiplex PCR, and TCRdb holds only the in-frame ones, with some missing. The table lists 40,000 to 55,000 clones. Source material: blood buffy coat. The receptors stem from a woman aged 18 to 75 with a cervical HPV16 infection that either progressed to CIN3+ or cleared (not recorded which).

As concerns this clone: Sequencing ends 3 residues short of the CDR3 end; the germline J gene provides the rest. The chain has TRBV6-4 and TRBJ1-2, with 7 positions matching TRBD1. Germline lookup yields CDR1 MRHNA and CDR2 SNTAGT. The CDR3 covers 14 residues. CDR3 DNA (partial): TGTGCCAGCAGTGACTCGAACAGGGGTGGCGGC. As protein: CASSDSNRGGG. Given in full, the CDR3 is CASSDSNRGGGYTF.

In the case of this clone: The missing CDR3 end, 3 residues past where the read stops, is filled in from the germline J gene. The chain joins TRBV19 to TRBJ1-2; 9 bases line up with TRBD1. Trimming at V came to 9 bases and at J to 0 bases, leaving 11 bases not matched to a gene. The CDR3 totals 16 residues. Germline V gives CDR1 LNHDA, CDR2 SQIVND (reference sequence). The CDR3 bases that were read are TGTGCCAGCGAGGGGACAGGGATGATAGCTAACTATGGC. This encodes CASEGTGMIANYG. The entire CDR3 reads CASEGTGMIANYGYTF.

On this clone: The read ends 3 residues early relative to the CDR3; the germline J gene fills the gap. The rearrangement joins TRBV29-1 to TRBJ1-1; TRBD1 agrees at 7 bases. Germline V CDR1 and CDR2: SQVTM, ANQGSEA. This CDR3 has 13 amino acids. V lost 6 bases and J lost 2; bases outside the gene matches: 6. The covered CDR3 bases are TGCAGCGTGGAAACAGGGGAAAACACTGAA. It encodes CSVETGENTE. The entire CDR3 protein is CSVETGENTEAFF.

As to this clone: The read gets to within 3 residues of the CDR3 end, and the germline J gene fills in the rest. V and J are TRBV7-6 and TRBJ2-3, with D hard to call. The CDR3 consists of 15 residues. The V gene's germline CDR1 is SGHVS and CDR2 FNYEAQ. CDR3 protein: CASSQMEGGNQPQYF. The part of the CDR3 DNA that was read is TGTGCCAGCAGCCAGATGGAAGGCGGCAATCAGCCG.

With respect to this clone: The read gets to within 3 residues of the CDR3 end, and the germline J gene fills in the rest. The V call is TRBV18, the J call TRBJ1-6; TRBD1 might be the D (6 bases). Trimming took 5 bases from V and 12 from J, leaving 14 bases between them. CDR3 length: 13 amino acids. Germline values: CDR1 KGHSH, CDR2 LQKENI. The CDR3 loop reads CASSGGQIQPLHF. The CDR3 bases that were read are TGTGCCAGCTCAGGGGGCCAAATTCAACCC. The full variable domain, rest sourced from reference TRBV18 and TRBJ1-6, is NAGVMQNPRHLVRRRGQEARLRCSPMKGHSHVYWYRQLPEEGLKFMVYLQKENIIDESGMPKERFSAEFPKEGPSILRIQQVVRGDSAAYFCASSGGQIQPLHFGNGTRLTVT.

Regarding this clone: The read terminates 3 residues before the CDR3 end, so the remaining end is supplied by the germline J gene. The chain links TRBV2 to TRBJ2-1; D gene uncertain. V lost 4 bases and J lost 4, with 14 bases in between. This CDR3 is 15 amino acids long. Germline CDR1 and CDR2: SNHLY and FYNNEI. Incomplete CDR3 DNA: TGTGCCAGCAGTGTGAATCCGCTACTTTACAATGAG. Residues: CASSVNPLLYNE. The CDR3 reads in full as CASSVNPLLYNEQFF.

To note about this clone: Sequencing ends 3 residues short of the CDR3 end; the germline J gene provides the rest. The chain combines TRBV2 with TRBJ1-1, with D possibly being TRBD1 (5 bases). V lost 4 bases and J 0 bases, leaving 9 bases between the germline ends. Germline CDR1 is SNHLY and CDR2 is FYNNEI. The CDR3 consists of 14 residues. The CDR3 protein is CASSAQGMNTEAFF. CDR3 DNA, as far as it was read: TGTGCCAGCAGTGCCCAGGGAATGAACACTGAA.

Remarks on this clone: The CDR3 end lies 3 residues beyond the end of the read and is filled in from the germline J gene. The gene calls are TRBV19 and TRBJ2-2; D might be TRBD1 (5 bases). This CDR3 region has 14 residues. Germline V gene sequence: CDR1 LNHDA, CDR2 SQIVND (reference sequence). The CDR3 loop reads CASNTGPPNEKLFF. The covered CDR3 bases are TGTGCCAGTAACACAGGCCCTCCGAATGAAAAG. The full variable domain, in which reference TRBV19 and TRBJ2-2 provide the parts outside the CDR3, is DGGITQSPKYLFRKEGQNVTLSCEQNLNHDAMYWYRQDPGQGLRLIYYSQIVNDFQKGDIAEGYSVSREKKESFPLTVTSAQKNPTAFYLCASNTGPPNEKLFFGEGSRLTVL.

Remarks on this clone: The read terminates 3 residues before the CDR3 end, so the remaining end is supplied by the germline J gene. The rearrangement uses TRBV19 and TRBJ1-2, with 7 bases aligning to TRBD1. The CDR3 has 13 amino acids. CDR1 and CDR2 from the germline V gene are LNHDA and SQIVND (reference sequence). The CDR3 reads CASTIGGPDTYTF. Incomplete CDR3 DNA: TGTGCCAGTACCATAGGGGGCCCAGATACC.

As for this clone: The read gets to within 3 residues of the CDR3 end, and the germline J gene fills in the rest. In the same sample, other DNA sequences code for this CDR3. This rearrangement joins TRBV15 to TRBJ2-3, with D perhaps given as TRBD1 or TRBD2 (5 bases each). Germline V CDR1 and CDR2: LNHNV, YYDKDF (reference sequence). The CDR3 sequence is 13 residues long. This CDR3 reads CATSITGGETQYF. The DNA read from the CDR3 is TGTGCCACCAGCATAACAGGTGGGGAGACG.

As to this clone: The read is 3 residues too short to cover the CDR3 end, so that end is filled in from the germline J gene. V and J are TRBV5-1 and TRBJ2-2, with a tentative D call TRBD1 (6 bases). In germline, CDR1 is SGHRS, CDR2 YFSETQ. The V end lost 6 bases, the J end lost 1 base, and 10 bases lay between the germline ends. CDR3 length equals 14 residues. This CDR3 is CASTKQGNTGELFF. The part of the CDR3 DNA that was read is TGCGCCAGCACCAAACAGGGGAACACCGGGGAG.

With regard to this clone: The read terminates 3 residues before the CDR3 end, so the remaining end is supplied by the germline J gene. The J gene is TRBJ1-2, the V gene TRBV2; unclear D gene. The CDR3 length is 13 residues. The germline CDR1 and CDR2 sequences are SNHLY and FYNNEI. The ends were cut back, 2 bases at V and 4 bases at J, with 8 bases in the middle. The CDR3 bases that were read are TGTGCCAGCAGTGAACGGGGATCCTATGGC. Translated: CASSERGSYG. The full CDR3 reads CASSERGSYGYTF.

Notes on this clone: The CDR3 is cut off 3 residues early in the read; its end comes from the germline J gene. The genes are TRBV6-1 and TRBJ2-7; no clear D. Germline CDR1 is MNHNS and CDR2 is SASEGT. This CDR3 has 13 residues. The V gene lost 2 bases and the J gene lost 0 bases, with 5 bases spanning the gap. The DNA read from the CDR3 is TGTGCCAGCAGTGAAACTCCCTCCTACGAG. It codes for CASSETPSYE. The CDR3 reads in full as CASSETPSYEQYF.

Concerning this clone: The CDR3 end is not reached by the read, which stops 3 residues before it; the germline J gene fills it in. The rearrangement links TRBV2 to TRBJ2-2; 8 bases are shared with TRBD1. V gave up 0 bases and J gave up 1 base; unmatched junction bases: 4. CDR1 is SNHLY, CDR2 FYNNEI, per germline. This CDR3 spans 17 amino acids. The sequenced CDR3 bases are TGTGCCAGCAGTGAAGCTTACAGGGGGGTGAACACCGGGGAG. Amino acids: CASSEAYRGVNTGE. The entire CDR3 protein is CASSEAYRGVNTGELFF.

Of note for this clone: The read falls 3 residues short of the CDR3 end, and the missing part is taken from the germline J gene. The genes are TRBV19 and TRBJ1-4; TRBD1 might be the D (5 bases). This CDR3 region has 16 residues. Per the germline V gene, CDR1 is LNHDA and CDR2 is SQIVND (reference sequence). V shed 5 bases and J shed 3 bases, with 16 bases lying between them. CDR3 DNA (partial): TGTGCCAGTAGTGTCCGTCAGGGAATGGCTAATGAAAAA. This codes for CASSVRQGMANEK. The whole CDR3 reads CASSVRQGMANEKLFF. The variable domain in full, with the rest retrieved from reference TRBV19 and TRBJ1-4, is DGGITQSPKYLFRKEGQNVTLSCEQNLNHDAMYWYRQDPGQGLRLIYYSQIVNDFQKGDIAEGYSVSREKKESFPLTVTSAQKNPTAFYLCASSVRQGMANEKLFFGSGTQLSVL.

A note on this clone: The read ends 3 residues before the CDR3 terminus; that terminus is restored from the germline J gene. The chain combines TRBV19 with TRBJ2-7; TRBD1 is a possible D gene (8 bases). Germline V gene sequence: CDR1 LNHDA, CDR2 SQIVND (reference sequence). CDR3 length equals 16 residues. V lost 4 bases, J lost 0 bases, and 16 bases lay in between. The sequenced CDR3 bases are TGTGCCAGTAGTAACGCAGGGGGCGGGAGCTCCTACGAG. Its protein product is CASSNAGGGSSYE. The whole CDR3 is CASSNAGGGSSYEQYF.

CDR3: CASGTGTGNYNEQFF. The CDR3 bases that were read are TGTGCCAGCGGGACCGGGACAGGGAACTACAATGAG. The V gene is TRBV5-5, the J gene TRBJ2-1; 9 bases are a match to TRBD1. The read comes to an end 3 residues before the CDR3 does, leaving the germline J gene to fill in the end. Germline lookup yields CDR1 SGHKS and CDR2 YYEKEE (reference sequence). The length of the CDR3 is 15 residues. The V gene end was trimmed by 7 bases and the J gene end by 3 bases; junction bases not matched to a gene: 8. Drawing the rest from reference TRBV5-5 and TRBJ2-1, the complete variable domain is DAGVTQSPTHLIKTRGQQVTLRCSPISGHKSVSWYQQVLGQGPQFIFQYYEKEERGRGNFPDRFSARQFPNYSSELNVNALLLGDSALYLCASGTGTGNYNEQFFGPGTRLTVL.

The part of the CDR3 DNA that was read is TGTGCCAGCAGCTTGGTACAGCTAAACACCGGGGAG. Protein: CASSLVQLNTGE. The entire CDR3 sequence reads CASSLVQLNTGELFF. This chain connects TRBV5-6 to TRBJ2-2; unclear D gene. The read ends 3 residues before the CDR3 terminus; that terminus is restored from the germline J gene. CDR3 size: 15 residues. The V end was cut by 0 bases, the J end by 2 bases, with 8 bases between. CDR1 is SGHDT and CDR2 is YYEEEE in the germline V gene.

As concerns this clone: The read ends 3 residues early relative to the CDR3; the germline J gene fills the gap. The chain uses TRBV20-1 and TRBJ1-6; 9 bases match TRBD1. Germline values: CDR1 DFQATT, CDR2 SNEGSKA (reference sequence). The CDR3 runs 14 residues. V lost 3 bases and J lost 9; bases outside the gene matches: 6. The CDR3 spells CSASTDRGSSPLHF. CDR3 DNA (partial): TGCAGTGCTAGTACGGACAGGGGAAGTTCACCC.

Comments on this clone: The CDR3 end falls 3 residues outside the read, so it is completed with the germline J gene. The chain recombines TRBV7-2 with TRBJ1-4; tentative D call: TRBD1 (5 bases). Deletions cut 0 bases from V and 8 bases from J, with 16 bases between. The CDR3 totals 16 residues. Per germline, CDR1 SGHTA and CDR2 FQGNSA. The covered CDR3 bases are TGTGCCAGCAGCTTAGCTCTGGACCCGAAGGGGGAAAAA. The encoded protein is CASSLALDPKGEK. The full CDR3 protein reads CASSLALDPKGEKLFF.

With regard to this clone: The read comes to an end 3 residues before the CDR3 does, leaving the germline J gene to fill in the end. The chain employs TRBV12-5 and TRBJ1-1; D not certain. Trimming cost V 5 bases and J 6 bases, with 7 bases left between them. Germline CDR1 is LGHNT and CDR2 is FRNRAP. The CDR3 length is 11 residues. CDR3 sequence: CASGLSAEAFF. The CDR3 DNA, read in part, is TGTGCTAGTGGTCTGTCCGCTGAA.

Of note for this clone: The observed sequence ends 3 residues before the CDR3 terminus, with the missing tail filled in from the germline J gene. The V call is TRBV20-1, the J call TRBJ2-7; tentative D call: TRBD1 (6 bases). Deletions cut 6 bases from V and 0 bases from J, with 18 bases between. Germline CDR1 DFQATT, CDR2 SNEGSKA (reference sequence). The CDR3 runs to 15 residues. The CDR3 DNA, read in part, is TGCAGTGCGATCGGACAGAACTTTTTCTCCTACGAG. This sequence encodes CSAIGQNFFSYE. The full-length CDR3 reads as CSAIGQNFFSYEQYF.

Turning to this clone: The DNA ends 3 residues before the CDR3 does, and the rest of the CDR3 is filled in from the germline J gene. The gene calls are TRBV5-8 and TRBJ2-1; maybe TRBD2 (6 bases). Germline lookup yields CDR1 SGHTS and CDR2 YDEGEE. The CDR3 extends over 14 amino acids. Trimming stripped 0 bases from V and 5 bases from J, with 9 bases between. CDR3 loop: CASSLGLVNNEQFF. The part of the CDR3 DNA that was read is TGTGCCAGCAGCTTGGGACTAGTTAACAATGAG.

With respect to this clone: The read terminates 3 residues ahead of where the CDR3 ends, so the germline J gene completes it. V is TRBV6-1 and J is TRBJ2-2; no clear D. Germline V gives CDR1 MNHNS, CDR2 SASEGT. The CDR3 extends over 15 amino acids. CDR3 DNA, as far as it was read: TGTGCCAGCAGTGAGGGTTCCACCCGCGGTGAAAAG. Its translation: CASSEGSTRGEK. The entire CDR3 is CASSEGSTRGEKLFF.

CDR3 region: CSAMPPGVKGGIQETQYF. The CDR3 bases that were read are TGCAGTGCTATGCCCCCGGGGGTAAAGGGAGGGATCCAAGAGACC. The chain has TRBV20-1 and TRBJ2-5; the match to TRBD2 covers 7 bases. The read ends 3 residues early relative to the CDR3; the germline J gene fills the gap. Germline CDR1 is DFQATT and CDR2 is SNEGSKA (reference sequence). The CDR3 consists of 18 residues. The V segment lost 4 bases and the J segment 1 base; nucleotides outside the gene matches: 18.

Details on this clone: The CDR3 end falls 3 residues outside the read, so it is completed with the germline J gene. The rearrangement joins TRBV6-2 or TRBV6-3 to TRBJ2-1, with 7 bases aligning to TRBD2. The CDR3 spans 15 residues. CDR1 is MNHEY, CDR2 SVGEGT, per germline. V gave up 5 bases and J gave up 0 bases; unmatched junction bases: 4. CDR3 loop: CASSASGGSYNEQFF. CDR3 DNA (partial): TGTGCCAGCAGTGCCTCGGGGGGCTCCTACAATGAG.